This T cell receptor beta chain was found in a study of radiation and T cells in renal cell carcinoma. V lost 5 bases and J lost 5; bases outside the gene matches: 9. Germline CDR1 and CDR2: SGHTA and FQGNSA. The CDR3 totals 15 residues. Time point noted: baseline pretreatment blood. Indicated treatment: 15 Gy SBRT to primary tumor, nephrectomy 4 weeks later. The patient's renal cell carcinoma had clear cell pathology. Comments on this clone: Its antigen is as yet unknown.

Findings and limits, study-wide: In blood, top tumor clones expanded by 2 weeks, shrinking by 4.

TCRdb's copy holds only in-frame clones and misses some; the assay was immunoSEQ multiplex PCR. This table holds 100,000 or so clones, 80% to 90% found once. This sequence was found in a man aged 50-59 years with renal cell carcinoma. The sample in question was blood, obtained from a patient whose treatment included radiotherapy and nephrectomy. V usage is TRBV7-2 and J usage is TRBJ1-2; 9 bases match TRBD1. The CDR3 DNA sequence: TGTGCCAGCAGCCCCCGACAGGGGGTATTGTATGGCTACACCTTC. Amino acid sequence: CASSPRQGVLYGYTF.